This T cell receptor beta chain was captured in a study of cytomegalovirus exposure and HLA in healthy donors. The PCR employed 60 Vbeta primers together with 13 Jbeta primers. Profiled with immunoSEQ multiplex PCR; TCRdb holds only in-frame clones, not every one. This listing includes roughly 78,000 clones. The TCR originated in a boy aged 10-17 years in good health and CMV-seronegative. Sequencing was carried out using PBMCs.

CDR3 in amino acids: CASSLVAEGYTF. In DNA form, the CDR3 reads TGTGCCAGCAGCTTAGTAGCGGAGGGCTACACCTTC. The V gene is TRBV7-9, the J gene TRBJ1-2; D gene ambiguous. From germline, CDR1 is SEHNR and CDR2 FQNEAQ (reference sequence). The CDR3 loop spans 12 amino acids. Trimming took 1 base from V and 8 from J, leaving 8 bases between them.